Below, 6 T cell receptor beta chains from the same sample are listed, as sequenced in a study of OX40 agonist ivuxolimab in advanced cancers. Library preparation employed the immunoSEQ multiplex PCR assay. What TCRdb holds here is the immuneACCESS table cut down to in-frame rearrangements. Part of the clones is not present; checked against another copy, under half of the missing clones reflect an unresolved V gene, and the others are unexplained. The sample table holds tens of thousands of clones, of which roughly 80% were seen once. Roughly 1.4% of the sample rests with the top ten. The source material was CD4+ or CD8+ T cells sorted from blood, sampled in a trial of the OX40 agonist ivuxolimab. The receptors were sampled from an adult with an advanced solid tumor such as melanoma, head and neck, liver or kidney cancer.

V gene TRBV5-6 combines with J gene TRBJ2-1; 11 nucleotides agree with TRBD2. Germline V gene lookup returns CDR1 SGHDT and CDR2 YYEEEE. V lost 0 bases, J lost 10 bases, and 15 bases stayed unmatched. The CDR3 is made up of 18 amino acids. CDR3 amino acids: CASSLGAVLAGVTREQFF. The CDR3 DNA follows: TGTGCCAGCAGCTTGGGTGCGGTACTAGCGGGGGTAACGAGAGAGCAGTTCTTC.

V usage is TRBV7-9 and J usage is TRBJ2-7; 15 bases match TRBD2. Looked up from germline, CDR1 is SEHNR and CDR2 is FQNEAQ (reference sequence). The ends lost 5 bases at V and 6 bases at J; junction bases unmatched: 8. The CDR3 has 16 amino acids. CDR3 sequence (DNA): TGTGCCAGCAGCAAATCCGGGACTAGCGGGGGGATCGAGCAGTACTTC. Its translation is CASSKSGTSGGIEQYF. The full variable domain, in which reference TRBV7-9 and TRBJ2-7 provide the parts outside the CDR3, is DTGVSQNPRHKITKRGQNVTFRCDPISEHNRLYWYRQTLGQGPEFLTYFQNEAQLEKSRLLSDRFSAERPKGSFSTLEIQRTEQGDSAMYLCASSKSGTSGGIEQYFGPGTRLTVT.

This clone was counted between two and nine times. This rearrangement joins TRBV7-8 to TRBJ2-7; 7 bases map to TRBD1. This CDR3 has 13 residues. Trimming took 3 bases from V and 6 from J; bases not matched to a gene: 5. CDR1 SGHVS and CDR2 FQNEAQ come from the germline V gene. The CDR3 DNA sequence: TGTGCCAGCAGCTTCGGACAGGACGGCGAGCAGTACTTC. It codes for CASSFGQDGEQYF.

The chain combines TRBV5-1 with TRBJ1-2, with D unresolved. CDR3 size: 12 residues. Trimming cost V 0 bases and J 8 bases, with 8 bases left between them. Germline CDR1 and CDR2: SGHRS and YFSETQ. CDR3 residues: CASSLDKKGYTF. CDR3 nucleotides: TGCGCCAGCAGCTTGGACAAGAAAGGCTACACCTTC. Together with reference TRBV5-1 and TRBJ1-2, the CDR3 gives the full variable domain: KAGVTQTPRYLIKTRGQQVTLSCSPISGHRSVSWYQQTPGQGLQFLFEYFSETQRNKGNFPGRFSGRQFSNSRSEMNVSTLELGDSALYLCASSLDKKGYTFGSGTRLTVV.

The chain combines TRBV5-1 with TRBJ2-7, with D possibly matching TRBD1 (5 bases). CDR3 length equals 16 residues. The ends were cut back, 5 bases at V and 0 bases at J, with 18 bases in the middle. Germline V gene sequence: CDR1 SGHRS, CDR2 YFSETQ. The CDR3 nucleotides read TGCGCCAGCAGTATCGACCGACAGATACCCTCCTACGAGCAGTACTTC. Amino acid sequence: CASSIDRQIPSYEQYF. Supplemented by reference TRBV5-1 and TRBJ2-7, the full variable domain reads KAGVTQTPRYLIKTRGQQVTLSCSPISGHRSVSWYQQTPGQGLQFLFEYFSETQRNKGNFPGRFSGRQFSNSRSEMNVSTLELGDSALYLCASSIDRQIPSYEQYFGPGTRLTVT.

This clone was observed a handful of times. This same CDR3 is encoded by further DNA sequences in the sample. V and J are TRBV5-1 and TRBJ2-5; the match to TRBD1 covers 9 bases. There are 14 residues in the CDR3. From germline, CDR1 is SGHRS and CDR2 YFSETQ. Trimming removed 3 bases from V and 5 bases from J; junction bases left unmatched: 5. CDR3 sequence (DNA): TGCGCCAGCAGCTCCGGGACAGGGAGGGAGACCCAGTACTTC. The encoded protein is CASSSGTGRETQYF.